This is a list of T cell receptor beta chains from one sample in a study of T-cell reconstitution after alpha-beta-depleted transplantation in children. TCRdb independently ran MiXCR on the PCR reads; one entry per CDR3 protein. The repertoire holds more than 400,000 distinct CDR3 sequences, 9.5% to 12% seen once, with 12% to 15% in the top ten. This material consisted of PBMCs, mostly from graft donor cells, taken 180 days after TCRalphabeta/CD19-depleted stem cell transplant. The receptor source for this set is a female patient aged 2-9 years who had a stem cell transplant for aplastic anemia, so the T cells may come from the graft donor. Both conserved end residues are trimmed from each CDR3.

J gene | V gene | CDR3 protein
TRBJ2-3 | TRBV4-2 | ASSQGLLPDTQY
TRBJ1-1 | TRBV7-2 | ASSLHRGGRTTEAF
TRBJ1-2 | TRBV6-5 | ASSYSIVRPYGYT
TRBJ2-2 | TRBV4-3 | ASSHLPGTATGELF
TRBJ2-3 | TRBV28 | ASAGQGVADTQY
TRBJ2-2 | TRBV3-1 | ASSPSLGRVTAGELF
TRBJ2-5 | TRBV18 | ASSPLPGTEETQY
TRBJ2-5 | TRBV18 | ASSAQETQY
TRBJ2-3 | TRBV7-2 | ASNARGVAADTQY
TRBJ2-7 | TRBV15 | ATSRIRVKASGWEHYEQY
TRBJ2-2 | TRBV27 | ASSFVGGRAGTGELF
TRBJ2-2 | TRBV4-3 | ASSRRTPPETGELF
TRBJ2-3 | TRBV5-1 | ASSPRTGSDTQY
TRBJ2-2 | TRBV7-2 | ASSFYLPDTGELF
TRBJ2-7 | TRBV28 | ASHTGTSGTYEQY